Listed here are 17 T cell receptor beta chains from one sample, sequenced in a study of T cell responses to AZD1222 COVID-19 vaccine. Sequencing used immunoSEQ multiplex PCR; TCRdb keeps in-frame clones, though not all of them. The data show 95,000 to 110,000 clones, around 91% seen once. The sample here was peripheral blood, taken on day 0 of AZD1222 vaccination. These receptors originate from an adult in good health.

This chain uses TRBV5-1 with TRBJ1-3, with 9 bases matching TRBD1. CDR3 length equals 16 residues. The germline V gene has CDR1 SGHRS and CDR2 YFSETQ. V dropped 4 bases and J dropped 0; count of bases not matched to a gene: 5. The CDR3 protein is CASSLGGQGSGNTIYF. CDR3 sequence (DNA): TGCGCCAGCAGCCTGGGGGGACAGGGCTCTGGAAACACCATATATTTT.

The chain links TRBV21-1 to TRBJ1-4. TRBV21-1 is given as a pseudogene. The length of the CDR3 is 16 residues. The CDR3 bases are TGTGCCAGCAGCAAAGTGTCGGAGGGTGCTAATGAAAAACTGTTTTTT. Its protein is CASSKVSEGANEKLFF.

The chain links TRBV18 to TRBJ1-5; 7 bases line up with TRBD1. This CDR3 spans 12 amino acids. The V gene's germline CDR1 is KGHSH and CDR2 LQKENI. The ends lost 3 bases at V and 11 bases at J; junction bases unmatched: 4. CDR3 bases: TGTGCCAGCTCACCCCTACAGGGGACCCAGCATTTT. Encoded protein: CASSPLQGTQHF.

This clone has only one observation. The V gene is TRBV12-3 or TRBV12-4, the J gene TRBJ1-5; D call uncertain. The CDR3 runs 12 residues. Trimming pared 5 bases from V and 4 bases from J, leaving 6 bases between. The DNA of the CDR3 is TGTGCCAGCAGTCCACGTAATCAGCCCCAGCATTTT. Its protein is CASSPRNQPQHF.

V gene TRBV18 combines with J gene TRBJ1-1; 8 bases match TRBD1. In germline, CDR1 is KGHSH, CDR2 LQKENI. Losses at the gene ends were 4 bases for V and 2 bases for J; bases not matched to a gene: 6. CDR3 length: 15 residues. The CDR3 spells CASSLGQGTNTEAFF. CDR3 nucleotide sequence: TGTGCCAGCTCACTCGGACAGGGAACTAACACTGAAGCTTTCTTT.

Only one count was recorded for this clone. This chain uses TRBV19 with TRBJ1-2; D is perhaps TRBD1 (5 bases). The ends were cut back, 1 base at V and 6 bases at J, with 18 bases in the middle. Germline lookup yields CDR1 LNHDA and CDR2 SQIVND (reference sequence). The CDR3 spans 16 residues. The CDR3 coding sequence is TGTGCCAGTAGTATAGCAGGTATCGGGAAGGGGCATGGCTACACCTTC. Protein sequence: CASSIAGIGKGHGYTF. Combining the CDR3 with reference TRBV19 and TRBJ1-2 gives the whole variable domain DGGITQSPKYLFRKEGQNVTLSCEQNLNHDAMYWYRQDPGQGLRLIYYSQIVNDFQKGDIAEGYSVSREKKESFPLTVTSAQKNPTAFYLCASSIAGIGKGHGYTFGSGTRLTVV.

CDR3 DNA: TGTGCCAGCAGTTTAGTGGTCCCTAATAATTCACCCCTCCACTTT. It translates to CASSLVVPNNSPLHF. The genes are TRBV27 and TRBJ1-6; D is uncertain. Looked up from germline, CDR1 is MNHEY and CDR2 is SMNVEV (reference sequence). V lost 2 bases, J lost 5 bases, and 10 bases lay in between. The CDR3 spans 15 residues.

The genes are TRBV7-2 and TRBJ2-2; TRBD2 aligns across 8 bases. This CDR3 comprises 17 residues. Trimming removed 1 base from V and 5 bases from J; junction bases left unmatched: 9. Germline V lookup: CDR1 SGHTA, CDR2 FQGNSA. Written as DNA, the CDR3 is TGTGCCAGCAGCTTAGGATTGGTAGCGGGACCGACCGGGGAGCTGTTTTTT. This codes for CASSLGLVAGPTGELFF.

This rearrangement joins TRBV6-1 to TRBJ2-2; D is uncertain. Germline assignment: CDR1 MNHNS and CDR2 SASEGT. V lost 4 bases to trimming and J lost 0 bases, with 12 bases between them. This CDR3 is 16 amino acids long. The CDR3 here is CASSGSAASNTGELFF. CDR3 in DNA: TGTGCCAGCAGTGGGTCTGCGGCTTCGAACACCGGGGAGCTGTTTTTT.

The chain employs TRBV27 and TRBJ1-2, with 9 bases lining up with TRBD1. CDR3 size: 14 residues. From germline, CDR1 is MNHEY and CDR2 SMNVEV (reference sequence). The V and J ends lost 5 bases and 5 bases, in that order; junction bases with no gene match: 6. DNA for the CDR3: TGTGCCAGCAGTACCTTAGACAGGGGGTATGGCTACACCTTC. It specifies CASSTLDRGYGYTF.

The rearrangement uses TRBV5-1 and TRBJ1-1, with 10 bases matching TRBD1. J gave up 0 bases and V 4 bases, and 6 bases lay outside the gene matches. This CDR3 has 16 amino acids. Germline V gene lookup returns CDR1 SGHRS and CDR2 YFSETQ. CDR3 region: CASSTGQGWVNTEAFF. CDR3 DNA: TGCGCCAGCAGCACGGGACAGGGGTGGGTGAACACTGAAGCTTTCTTT.

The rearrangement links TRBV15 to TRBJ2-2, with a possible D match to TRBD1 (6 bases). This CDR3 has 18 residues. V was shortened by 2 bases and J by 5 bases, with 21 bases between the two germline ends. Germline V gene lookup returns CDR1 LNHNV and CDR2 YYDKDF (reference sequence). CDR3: CATSRSTSQGKATGELFF. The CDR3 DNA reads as TGTGCCACCAGCAGATCAACCTCCCAGGGGAAAGCTACCGGGGAGCTGTTTTTT.

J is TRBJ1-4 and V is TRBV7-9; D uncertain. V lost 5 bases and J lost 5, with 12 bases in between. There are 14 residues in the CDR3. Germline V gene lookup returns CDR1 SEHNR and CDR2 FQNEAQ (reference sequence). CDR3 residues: CASSRSPRNEKLFF. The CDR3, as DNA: TGTGCCAGCAGCCGATCGCCCCGGAATGAAAAACTGTTTTTT.

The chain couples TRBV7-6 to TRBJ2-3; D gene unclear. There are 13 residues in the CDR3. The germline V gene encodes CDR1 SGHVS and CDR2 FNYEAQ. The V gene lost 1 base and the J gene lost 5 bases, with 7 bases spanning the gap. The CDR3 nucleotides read TGTGCCAGCAGCTTAGTGAATGGAGATACGCAGTATTTT. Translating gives CASSLVNGDTQYF.

The CDR3 DNA sequence: TGTGCCACCACGCCCTCCTACGAGCAGTACTTC. The encoded protein is CATTPSYEQYF. V gene TRBV24-1 combines with J gene TRBJ2-7; the D is unclear. Germline lookup yields CDR1 KGHDR and CDR2 SFDVKD. This CDR3 is 11 amino acids long. Trimming removed 8 bases at V and 0 bases at J, with 4 bases between.

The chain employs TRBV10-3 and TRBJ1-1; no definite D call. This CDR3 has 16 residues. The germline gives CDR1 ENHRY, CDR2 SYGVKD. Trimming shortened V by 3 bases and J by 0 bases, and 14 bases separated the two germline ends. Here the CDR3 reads CAISENTHGVNTEAFF. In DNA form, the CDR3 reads TGTGCCATCAGTGAAAACACCCACGGCGTGAACACTGAAGCTTTCTTT.

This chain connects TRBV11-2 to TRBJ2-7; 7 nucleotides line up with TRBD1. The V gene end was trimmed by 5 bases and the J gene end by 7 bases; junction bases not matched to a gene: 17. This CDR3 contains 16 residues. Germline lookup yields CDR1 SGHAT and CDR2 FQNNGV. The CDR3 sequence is CASSPTLQGRVGEQYF. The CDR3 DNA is TGTGCCAGCAGCCCCACCTTACAGGGGCGGGTGGGGGAGCAGTACTTC.